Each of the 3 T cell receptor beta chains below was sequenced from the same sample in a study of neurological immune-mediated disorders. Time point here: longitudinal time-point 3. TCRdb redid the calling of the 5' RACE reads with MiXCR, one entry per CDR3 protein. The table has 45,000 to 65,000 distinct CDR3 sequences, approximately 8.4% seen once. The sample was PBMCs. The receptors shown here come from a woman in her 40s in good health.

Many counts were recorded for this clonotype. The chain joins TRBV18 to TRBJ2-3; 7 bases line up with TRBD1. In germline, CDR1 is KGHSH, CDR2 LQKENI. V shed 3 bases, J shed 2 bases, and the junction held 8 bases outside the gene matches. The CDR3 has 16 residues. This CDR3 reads CASSPTADRATDTQYF. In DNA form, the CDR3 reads TGTGCCAGCTCACCGACCGCAGACAGGGCCACAGATACGCAGTATTTT.

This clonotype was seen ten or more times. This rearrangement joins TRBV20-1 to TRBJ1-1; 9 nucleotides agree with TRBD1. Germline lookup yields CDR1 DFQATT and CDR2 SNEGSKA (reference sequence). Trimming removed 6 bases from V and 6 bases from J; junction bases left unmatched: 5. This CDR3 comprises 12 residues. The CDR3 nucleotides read TGCAGTGCAGATGGACAGGGGTCTGAAGCTTTCTTT. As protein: CSADGQGSEAFF.

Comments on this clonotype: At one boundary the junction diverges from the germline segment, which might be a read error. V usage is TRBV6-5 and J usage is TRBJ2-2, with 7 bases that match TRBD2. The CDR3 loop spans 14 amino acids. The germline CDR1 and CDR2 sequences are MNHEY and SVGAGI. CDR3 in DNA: TGTGCCAGCAAAGCGGCGGGAGCCACTGGGGGGCTGTTTTTT. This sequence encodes CASKAAGATGGLFF.